These T cell receptor beta chains were read from a single sample in a study of identical twins. TCRdb reanalysed the 5' RACE reads using MiXCR and keeps one entry per CDR3 protein. The table has approximately 680,000 distinct CDR3 sequences, 7% to 7.5% seen once. Another study also made use of these data, one on yellow fever vaccine responses in identical twins.

What was sequenced was PBMCs. Source of these receptors: a woman aged 18-29 years in good health. CDR3s include the opening cysteine and the closing phenylalanine or tryptophan. Fields, in order: V gene, D gene, clone size, J gene, CDR3 DNA, CDR3 protein. D genes are given only for firm matches. A row's size may be missing; if present it is once, few, many or a size class.

TRBV5-1,TRBD1,few,TRBJ1-4,TGCGCCAGCAGCTTGGCAGGGGGAGAAGAAAAACTGTTTTTT,CASSLAGGEEKLFF
TRBV5-1,.,few,TRBJ2-6,TGCGCCAGCAGCTTGGCCTGGATCGGGGCCAACGTCCTGACTTTC,CASSLAWIGANVLTF
TRBV27,TRBD2,.,TRBJ2-3,TGTGCCAGCAGCGGGACTAGTGGGATAGAAACAGATACGCAGTATTTT,CASSGTSGIETDTQYF
TRBV12-3/TRBV12-4,TRBD2,many,TRBJ2-2,TGTGCCAGCAGTTTGAGGACTAGCGGGAGCCAGGGCGGGGAGCTGTTTTTT,CASSLRTSGSQGGELFF
TRBV10-3,TRBD2,.,TRBJ2-1,TGTGCCATCAGTGACCCGGGAGGGGGTGAGCGATACAATGAGCAGTTCTTC,CAISDPGGGERYNEQFF
TRBV21-1,.,few,TRBJ2-5,TGTGCCAGCAGCAATGTCCCCCAGGAAGAGACCCAGTACTTC,CASSNVPQEETQYF
TRBV11-2,.,few,TRBJ2-7,TGTGCCAGCAGCTTAGACGTCGTCGCGTACGAGCAGTACTTC,CASSLDVVAYEQYF
TRBV19,.,.,TRBJ1-1,TGTGCCAGTAGTTCGCAAGGGGTCACTGAAGCTTTCTTT,CASSSQGVTEAFF
TRBV6-1,TRBD1,.,TRBJ1-2,TGTGCCAGCACGGACAGGCCCCGGACTGGCTACACCTTC,CASTDRPRTGYTF
TRBV12-3/TRBV12-4,TRBD1,.,TRBJ2-4,TGTGCCAGCAGTCTCACCGAGGGGGCGCGGGCCAAAAACATTCAGTACTTC,CASSLTEGARAKNIQYF
TRBV7-6,TRBD2,.,TRBJ2-2,TGTGCCAGCAGCACCCATTACCTTCCGTGGACTAGCGGCGCGAACACCGGGGAGCTGTTTTTT,CASSTHYLPWTSGANTGELFF
TRBV6-5,.,.,TRBJ1-2,TGTGCCAGCAGTTACGGTACAGTTGGTGGCTACACCTTC,CASSYGTVGGYTF
TRBV3-1,.,many,TRBJ1-6,TGTGCCAGCGGTTTGGAGGACTATAATTCACCCCTCCACTTT,CASGLEDYNSPLHF
TRBV6-1,TRBD1,few,TRBJ2-2,TGTGCCAGCAGTCGTACAGGGGTGGCCGGGGAGCTGTTTTTT,CASSRTGVAGELFF
TRBV6-5,TRBD2,once,TRBJ2-4,TGTGCCAGCAGTTACGTGGGGGGGGAGAACATTCAGTACTTC,CASSYVGGENIQYF